One sample yielded the 2 T cell receptor beta chains listed below, sequenced in a study of blood T cell repertoires in COVID-19. Clones were sequenced by immunoSEQ multiplex PCR, and TCRdb holds only the in-frame ones, with some missing. The sample records some 240,000 clones, approximately 82% being singletons. The sequenced material came from peripheral blood. These TCRs come from a man aged 50-60 years with active or convalescent COVID-19.

This clone was seen a single time. The CDR3 region has the DNA TGTGCCAGCAGCTCCGGACACTGGGACACTGAAGCTTTCTTT. As protein: CASSSGHWDTEAFF. The rearrangement joins TRBV7-9 to TRBJ1-1; TRBD1 might be the D (5 bases). V dropped 4 bases and J dropped 3 bases, with 12 bases sitting between them. The CDR3 has 14 amino acids. Per germline, CDR1 SEHNR and CDR2 FQNEAQ (reference sequence).

The chain recombines TRBV7-2 with TRBJ2-2, with D unresolved. CDR1 and CDR2 from the germline V gene are SGHTA and FQGNSA. The CDR3 sequence is 15 residues long. Trimming removed 1 base from V and 0 bases from J, with 6 bases in between. CDR3 bases: TGTGCCAGCAGCTTAGTGGGCACGAACACCGGGGAGCTGTTTTTT. Translating gives CASSLVGTNTGELFF.